This T cell receptor (beta chain) was recovered during a study of PD-1 blockade in mismatch repair-deficient tumors (dated 2017 in TCRdb). As for the study more broadly: The trial enrolled 65 to 100 consecutive patients with some twelve mismatch repair-deficient cancer types between September 2013 and 2016, all previously treated and progressing. Deep sequencing of TCR CDR3 regions was used to track tumor-associated T cell clones in peripheral blood of patients responding to PD-1 blockade.

What the study reported, not specific to this receptor: Rapid expansion after pembrolizumab followed by contraction, generally before radiologic responses, was shown by tumor-resident clones, which were often undetectable in blood before treatment.

Libraries were built with the immunoSEQ multiplex PCR assay. The table comes from immuneACCESS by way of TCRdb, which keeps in-frame sequences with V and J called. Part of the clones is missing from these tables; in studies checked, under half for an unresolved V gene and the rest for unknown reasons. Counted in this sample were 120,000 or so clones; 86% of them appeared once. The ten largest clones capture around an eighth of the sample. For every enrolled patient, mismatch repair deficiency was confirmed by either polymerase chain reaction or immunohistochemistry. TCR sequencing was performed for a few patients who responded to pembrolizumab therapy. In the phase II trial, pembrolizumab PD-1 blockade was tested prospectively in advanced mismatch repair-deficient cancers, no matter which tissue of origin the cancers came from. Serial peripheral blood T cell samples were collected before and at multiple times after starting PD-1 blockade. Blood sampling times were expressed in weeks after the first pembrolizumab dose.

This clone was detected only a few times. What antigen it recognizes has not been identified. No much larger clone is present one base from it, and per-base qualities are unavailable. Trimming takes 5 bases from V and 6 bases from J, and the germline ends sit 13 bases apart. CDR1 SNHLY and CDR2 FYNNEI are derived from the germline V gene. CDR3 length: 13 amino acids, cysteine to phenylalanine. CDR3 DNA only is kept here, 39 bases in frame from base 1. The sequence is built from TRBV2 and TRBJ1-2, with a tentative D gene TRBD1 over 6 matching bases. The clonotype comes from an adult with mismatch repair-deficient cancer. The specimen was peripheral blood, collected 44 weeks after starting pembrolizumab. The CDR3 has the sequence CASSSTGRDGYTF. The bases read TGTGCCAGCAGTTCAACAGGGAGGGATGGCTACACCTTC.